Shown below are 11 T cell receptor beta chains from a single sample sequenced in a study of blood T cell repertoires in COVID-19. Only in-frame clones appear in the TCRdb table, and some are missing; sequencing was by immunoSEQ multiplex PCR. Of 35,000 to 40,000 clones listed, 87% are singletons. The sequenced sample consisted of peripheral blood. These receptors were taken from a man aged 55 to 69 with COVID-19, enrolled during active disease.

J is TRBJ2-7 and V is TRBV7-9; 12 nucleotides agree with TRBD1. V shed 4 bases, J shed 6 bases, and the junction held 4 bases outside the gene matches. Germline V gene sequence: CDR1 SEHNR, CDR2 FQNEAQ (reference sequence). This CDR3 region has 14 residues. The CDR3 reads CASSWDRGPGEQYF. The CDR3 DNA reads TGTGCCAGCAGCTGGGACAGGGGGCCGGGCGAGCAGTACTTC.

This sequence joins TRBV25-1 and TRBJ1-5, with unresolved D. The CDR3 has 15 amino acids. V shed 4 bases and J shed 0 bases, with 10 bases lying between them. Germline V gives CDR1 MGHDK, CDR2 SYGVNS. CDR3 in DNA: TGTGCCAGCAGTGGCCGAGGAGATAGCAATCAGCCCCAGCATTTT. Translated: CASSGRGDSNQPQHF.

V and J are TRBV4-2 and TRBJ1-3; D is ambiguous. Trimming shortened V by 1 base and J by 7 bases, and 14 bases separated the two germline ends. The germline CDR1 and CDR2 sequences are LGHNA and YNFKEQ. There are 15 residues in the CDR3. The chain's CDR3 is CASSQVGGSGNTIYF. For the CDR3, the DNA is TGTGCCAGCAGCCAAGTAGGTGGTAGCGGGAACACCATATATTTT.

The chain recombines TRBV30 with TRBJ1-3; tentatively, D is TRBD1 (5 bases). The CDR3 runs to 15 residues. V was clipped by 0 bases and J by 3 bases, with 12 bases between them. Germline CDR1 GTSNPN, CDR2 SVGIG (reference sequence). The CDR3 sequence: CAWSVRAGNGNTIYF. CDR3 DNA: TGTGCCTGGAGTGTACGGGCAGGGAATGGAAACACCATATATTTT.

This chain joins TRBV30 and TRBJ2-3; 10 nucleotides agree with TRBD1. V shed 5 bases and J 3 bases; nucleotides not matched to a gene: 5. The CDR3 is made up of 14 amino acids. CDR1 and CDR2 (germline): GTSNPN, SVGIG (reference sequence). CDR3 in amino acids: CAWARGQGTDTQYF. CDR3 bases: TGTGCCTGGGCAAGGGGACAGGGGACAGATACGCAGTATTTT.

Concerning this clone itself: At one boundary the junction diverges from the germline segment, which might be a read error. The CDR3 DNA reads TGCGCCAGCAACTTGGGTGCAGGTACTAATGAAAAACTGTTTTTT. Protein: CASNLGAGTNEKLFF. The V call is TRBV5-1, the J call TRBJ1-4, with D hard to call. Germline CDR1 and CDR2: SGHRS and YFSETQ. The CDR3 extends over 15 amino acids.

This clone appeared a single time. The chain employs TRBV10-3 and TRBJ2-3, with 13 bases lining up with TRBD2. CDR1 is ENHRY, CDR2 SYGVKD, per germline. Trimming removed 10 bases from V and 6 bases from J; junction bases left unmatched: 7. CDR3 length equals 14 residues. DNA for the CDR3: TGTGCCACCTCACTAGCGGGAGGGCCTGATACGCAGTATTTT. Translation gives CATSLAGGPDTQYF.

For the CDR3, the DNA is TGTGCCAGCAGCTTAAACAGGAATGAGCAGTTCTTC. This encodes CASSLNRNEQFF. The chain has TRBV11-2 and TRBJ2-1; D is perhaps TRBD1 (5 bases). There are 12 residues in the CDR3. Germline CDR1 reads SGHAT; CDR2 reads FQNNGV. V dropped 2 bases and J dropped 7 bases, with 6 bases sitting between them.

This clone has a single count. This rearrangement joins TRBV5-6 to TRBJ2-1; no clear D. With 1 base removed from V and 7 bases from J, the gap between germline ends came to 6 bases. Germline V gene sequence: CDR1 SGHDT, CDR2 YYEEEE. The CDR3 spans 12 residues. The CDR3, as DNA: TGTGCCAGCAGCTTGAACAGAAATGAGCAGTTCTTC. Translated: CASSLNRNEQFF.

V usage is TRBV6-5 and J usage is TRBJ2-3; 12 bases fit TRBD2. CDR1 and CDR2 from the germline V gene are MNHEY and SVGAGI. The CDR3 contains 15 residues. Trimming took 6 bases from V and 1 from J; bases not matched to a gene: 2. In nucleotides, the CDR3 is TGTGCCAGCAGCCTAGCGGGAGGGGGCACAGATACGCAGTATTTT. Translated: CASSLAGGGTDTQYF.

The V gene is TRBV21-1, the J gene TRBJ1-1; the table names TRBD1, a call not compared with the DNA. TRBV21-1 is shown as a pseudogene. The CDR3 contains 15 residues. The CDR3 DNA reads TGTGCCAGCAGCACTCGGCAGGGGGCGGGCACTGAAGCTTTCTTT. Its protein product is CASSTRQGAGTEAFF.